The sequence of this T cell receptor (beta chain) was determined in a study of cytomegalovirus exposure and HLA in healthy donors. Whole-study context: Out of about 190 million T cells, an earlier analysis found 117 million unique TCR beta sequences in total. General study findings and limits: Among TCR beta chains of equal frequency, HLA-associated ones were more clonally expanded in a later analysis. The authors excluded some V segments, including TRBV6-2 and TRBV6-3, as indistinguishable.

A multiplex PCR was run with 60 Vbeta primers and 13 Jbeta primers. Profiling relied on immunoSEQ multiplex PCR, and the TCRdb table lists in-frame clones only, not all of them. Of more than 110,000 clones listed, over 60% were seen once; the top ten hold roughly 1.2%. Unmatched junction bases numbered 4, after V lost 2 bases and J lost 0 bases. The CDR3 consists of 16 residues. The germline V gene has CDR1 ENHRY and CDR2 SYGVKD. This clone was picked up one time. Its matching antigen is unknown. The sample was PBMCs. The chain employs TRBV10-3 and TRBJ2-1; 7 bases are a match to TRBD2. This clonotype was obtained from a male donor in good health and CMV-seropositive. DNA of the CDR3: TGTGCCATCAGTGAGCGACTAGCTAGCTCCTACAATGAGCAGTTCTTC. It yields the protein CAISERLASSYNEQFF.